A single sample is the source of the 27 T cell receptor beta chains below, sequenced in a study of T cells in Graves' hyperthyroidism and ophthalmopathy. It was RNA transcripts that yielded the amplified TCR beta CDR3 regions. First-round RT-PCR targeting the TCR CDR3 was performed with the HTBI primer set. TCRdb reprocessed the multiplex PCR reads via MiXCR and lists one record per CDR3 protein. The table shows 480,000 or so distinct CDR3 sequences, with approximately 15% occurring only once. What was sequenced was blood. These receptors originate from a woman younger than 35 with Graves' hyperthyroidism.

This clonotype was counted between two and nine times. The V call is TRBV7-2, the J call TRBJ2-6, with TRBD1 identical over 8 bases. The CDR3 length is 18 residues. The V gene's germline CDR1 is SGHTA and CDR2 FQGNSA. V dropped 1 base and J dropped 0; count of bases not matched to a gene: 5. The CDR3 is CASSLEQGVFSGANVLTF. Written as DNA, the CDR3 is TGTGCCAGCAGCTTAGAACAGGGGGTCTTCTCTGGGGCCAACGTCCTGACTTTC.

This clonotype was seen at least ten times. The J gene is TRBJ1-1, the V gene TRBV28, with a weak D call TRBD1 (5 bases). Germline CDR1 MDHEN, CDR2 SYDVKM. This CDR3 has 15 amino acids. V dropped 1 base and J dropped 1 base, with 10 bases sitting between them. The DNA for the CDR3 is TGTGCCAGCAGTTTATTGGCCAGGGAGAACACTGAAGCTTTCTTT. Its translation is CASSLLARENTEAFF.

The sample holds many counts of this clonotype. CDR3 loop: CSARTDGDNEQFF. The DNA of the CDR3 is TGCAGCGCTCGGACCGACGGCGACAATGAGCAGTTCTTC. The chain combines TRBV29-1 with TRBJ2-1; unclear D gene. CDR3 length: 13 amino acids. V was trimmed by 7 bases and J by 5 bases, leaving 15 bases between them. Looked up from germline, CDR1 is SQVTM and CDR2 is ANQGSEA.

There are many counts of this clonotype. The chain uses TRBV29-1 and TRBJ2-5; D possibly uses TRBD1 or TRBD2 (5 bases each). Deletions cut 1 base from V and 2 bases from J, with 14 bases between. Looked up from germline, CDR1 is SQVTM and CDR2 is ANQGSEA. The CDR3 totals 15 residues. CDR3 in amino acids: CSVEGGPGPQETQYF. The CDR3, as DNA: TGCAGCGTTGAAGGAGGGCCGGGACCTCAAGAGACCCAGTACTTC.

This clonotype was picked up many times. V usage is TRBV7-9 and J usage is TRBJ1-5, with unresolved D. V was shortened by 5 bases and J by 2 bases, with 22 bases between the two germline ends. Germline CDR1 is SEHNR and CDR2 is FQNEAQ (reference sequence). The CDR3 contains 18 residues. CDR3 sequence: CASSPHVYGNGRNQPQHF. DNA for the CDR3: TGTGCCAGCAGCCCCCACGTTTATGGCAACGGGCGCAATCAGCCCCAGCATTTT.

Notes on this clonotype: This sequence may be a read error, since a much larger clone differs from it by one base. V and J are TRBV27 and TRBJ2-1; D unclear. The germline CDR1 and CDR2 sequences are MNHEY and SMNVEV (reference sequence). V was pared by 2 bases and J by 9 bases, with 14 bases between. The CDR3 length is 14 residues. CDR3 in amino acids: CASSLAFQNGEQFF. CDR3 DNA: TGTGCCAGCAGTTTAGCGTTCCAAAACGGTGAGCAGTTCTTC.

This clonotype was recorded at least ten times. This chain connects TRBV10-3 to TRBJ1-1; 9 bases are shared with TRBD1. V lost 4 bases to trimming and J lost 4 bases; unmatched junction nucleotides: 4. This CDR3 region has 14 residues. CDR1 is ENHRY, CDR2 SYGVKD, per germline. CDR3 bases: TGTGCCATCAGTGGACAGGGGGGCGGCACTGAAGCTTTCTTT. This gives the protein CAISGQGGGTEAFF.

This clonotype was recorded a few times. The chain joins TRBV9 to TRBJ1-2; D is uncertain. CDR1 and CDR2 (germline): SGDLS, YYNGEE. V was shortened by 4 bases and J by 6 bases, with 13 bases between the two germline ends. The CDR3 loop spans 13 amino acids. CDR3 DNA sequence: TGTGCCAGCAGCCTCCGGTCTGGGGATGGCTACACCTTC. As protein: CASSLRSGDGYTF.

This clonotype was found a few times. This may come from a read error, since a much larger clone is one base off. V gene TRBV9 combines with J gene TRBJ1-2; TRBD1 is a possible D gene (6 bases). Germline CDR1 SGDLS, CDR2 YYNGEE. The germline V and J ends were trimmed by 4 bases and 2 bases, with 9 bases remaining between them. The CDR3 has 13 amino acids. The CDR3 sequence: CASSSGENYGYTF. CDR3 DNA sequence: TGTGCCAGCAGCTCAGGGGAAAACTATGGCTACACCTTC.

In its sample, this clonotype was seen many times. This chain joins TRBV15 and TRBJ2-3; 16 bases match TRBD2. Germline CDR1 LNHNV, CDR2 YYDKDF (reference sequence). CDR3 length equals 16 residues. Here the CDR3 DNA reads TGTGCTTCGACGGGACTAGCGGGAGGGCCGACAGATACGCAGTATTTT. It specifies CASTGLAGGPTDTQYF.

The chain is built from TRBV6-1 and TRBJ1-2, with D perhaps TRBD1 (6 bases). The CDR3 spans 13 residues. The V end was cut by 6 bases, the J end by 9 bases, with 17 bases between. Germline V lookup: CDR1 MNHNS, CDR2 SASEGT. CDR3: CASRRHRDGRYTF. The CDR3 DNA sequence: TGTGCCAGCAGGCGACACAGGGACGGTCGCTACACCTTC.

This clonotype was counted a few times. A much more abundant neighbour one base away suggests this may be a read error. This chain connects TRBV11-2 to TRBJ2-7; 9 bases line up with TRBD1. The CDR3 has 15 amino acids. Looked up from germline, CDR1 is SGHAT and CDR2 is FQNNGV. CDR3 loop: CASSPRAGQGYEQHF. For the CDR3, the DNA is TGTGCCAGCAGCCCCCGAGCGGGACAGGGCTACGAGCAGCACTTC.

The chain links TRBV27 to TRBJ1-4; unclear D gene. The CDR3 spans 17 residues. Germline V gene lookup returns CDR1 MNHEY and CDR2 SMNVEV (reference sequence). V shed 5 bases and J shed 0 bases, with 16 bases lying between them. In DNA form, the CDR3 reads TGTGCCAGCAGTCAGACTGATCCCTCATCAACTAATGAAAAACTGTTTTTT. This translates into CASSQTDPSSTNEKLFF.

A few counts support this clonotype. The chain joins TRBV19 to TRBJ1-4; D gene unclear. V was cut by 4 bases and J by 2 bases, with 11 bases left in between. The CDR3 is 15 amino acids. CDR1 is LNHDA, CDR2 SQIVND, per germline (reference sequence). Here the CDR3 reads CASSTLGMTNEKLFF. The CDR3 DNA reads TGTGCCAGTAGTACCCTGGGGATGACTAATGAAAAACTGTTTTTT.

This clonotype has just a few counts. The chain is built from TRBV30 and TRBJ2-7; possible D gene TRBD1, 5 bases. The V end lost 2 bases, the J end lost 3 bases, and 23 bases lay between the germline ends. The germline gives CDR1 GTSNPN, CDR2 SVGIG (reference sequence). The CDR3 sequence is 17 residues long. The CDR3 nucleotides read TGTGCCTGGAGTAACCCATTCCCGACAGTGACCCACTACGAGCAGTACTTC. It translates to CAWSNPFPTVTHYEQYF.

This clonotype was counted at least ten times. This chain uses TRBV3-1 with TRBJ2-2; 8 bases fit TRBD1. Germline CDR1 reads LGHDT; CDR2 reads YNNKEL (reference sequence). The CDR3 covers 14 residues. Trimming cost V 5 bases and J 4 bases; bases outside gene matches: 3. CDR3 nucleotide sequence: TGTGCCAGCAGCGAGGACAGGGTCACCGGGGAGCTGTTTTTT. Translating it yields CASSEDRVTGELFF.

At least ten counts were recorded for this clonotype. This rearrangement joins TRBV30 to TRBJ1-5, with D perhaps TRBD1 (5 bases). The CDR3 contains 14 residues. Trimming cost V 2 bases and J 1 base, with 9 bases left between them. The germline CDR1 and CDR2 sequences are GTSNPN and SVGIG (reference sequence). Here the CDR3 reads CAWSLGHSNQPQHF. The CDR3 nucleotides read TGTGCCTGGAGTCTGGGGCACAGCAATCAGCCCCAGCATTTT.

The table lists this clonotype with many counts. The chain employs TRBV19 and TRBJ2-7; D possibly corresponds to TRBD1 (6 bases). The CDR3 is 14 amino acids. The V gene's germline CDR1 is LNHDA and CDR2 SQIVND (reference sequence). The V and J ends lost 5 bases and 0 bases respectively, with 11 bases between them. The CDR3 protein is CASSPQDSSYEQYF. The CDR3 DNA reads TGTGCCAGTAGTCCTCAGGACAGCTCCTACGAGCAGTACTTC.

The chain recombines TRBV5-4 with TRBJ1-1; 10 bases agree with TRBD1. This CDR3 has 14 amino acids. The V gene end was trimmed by 2 bases and the J gene end by 11 bases; junction bases not matched to a gene: 9. The germline gives CDR1 SGHNT, CDR2 YYREEE (reference sequence). Here the CDR3 DNA reads TGTGCCAGCAGCTTAAGAGGACAGGGGGTCTCGGCTTTCTTT. Translating it yields CASSLRGQGVSAFF.

The CDR3 protein is CASRGGQSTGELFF. The CDR3 nucleotides are TGTGCCAGCAGAGGGGGACAGAGCACCGGGGAGCTGTTTTTT. The V gene is TRBV2, the J gene TRBJ2-2; 7 bases match TRBD1. Germline CDR1 reads SNHLY; CDR2 reads FYNNEI. Losses at the gene ends were 6 bases for V and 4 bases for J; bases not matched to a gene: 5. The CDR3 contains 14 residues.

The rearrangement joins TRBV6-1 to TRBJ2-1; D remains unclear. CDR3 length: 13 residues. Deletions cut 8 bases from V and 2 bases from J, with 10 bases between. CDR1 is MNHNS and CDR2 is SASEGT in the germline V gene. The DNA of the CDR3 is TGTGCCAGCTCGGTGATCGCCTACAATGAGCAGTTCTTC. Its protein product is CASSVIAYNEQFF.

At least ten counts were recorded for this clonotype. The chain couples TRBV30 to TRBJ2-5; 10 nucleotides line up with TRBD2. The CDR3 consists of 14 residues. The trim removed 1 base at V and 6 bases at J, leaving 5 bases unmatched. The germline CDR1 and CDR2 sequences are GTSNPN and SVGIG (reference sequence). This CDR3 is CAWSEASGRQTQYF. Written as DNA, the CDR3 is TGTGCCTGGAGTGAAGCTAGCGGGAGACAGACCCAGTACTTC.

V usage is TRBV4-1 and J usage is TRBJ2-7, with unresolved D. Germline CDR1 MGHRA, CDR2 YSYEKL. The CDR3 extends over 13 amino acids. Trimming removed 3 bases from V and 2 bases from J, with 8 bases in between. CDR3 sequence reads: CASSHDQTYEQYF. CDR3 DNA: TGCGCCAGCAGCCACGACCAAACCTACGAGCAGTACTTC.

This clonotype showed up just a few times. The V and J genes are TRBV10-3 and TRBJ2-3, with 7 bases that match TRBD2. The CDR3 runs 15 residues. V lost 4 bases to trimming and J lost 3 bases; unmatched junction nucleotides: 7. The germline gives CDR1 ENHRY, CDR2 SYGVKD. CDR3 amino acids: CAISGGGSSTDTQYF. The CDR3 DNA follows: TGTGCCATCAGTGGTGGCGGGAGTAGTACAGATACGCAGTATTTT.

A note on this clonotype: Being one base from a much bigger clone, this may be a read error. The rearrangement uses TRBV5-1 and TRBJ1-2; D unresolved. Per the germline V gene, CDR1 is SGHRS and CDR2 is YFSETQ. This CDR3 has 14 residues. The CDR3 DNA reads as TGCGCCAGCAACTTGCGATACCTAGGTGGAGGCTACACCTTC. Its protein product is CASNLRYLGGGYTF.

This clonotype was seen a handful of times. This sequence joins TRBV7-3 and TRBJ2-2, with 7 bases lining up with TRBD1. V lost 2 bases and J lost 7; bases outside the gene matches: 7. The CDR3 sequence is 15 residues long. CDR1 SGHTA and CDR2 FQGTGA come from the germline V gene. The CDR3 DNA sequence: TGTGCCAGCAGCTTAGGGACAGTTGATAGCGGGGAGCTGTTTTTT. This gives the protein CASSLGTVDSGELFF.

This clonotype occurred many times. Here the CDR3 reads CASSFGTGFYEQYV. In DNA form, the CDR3 reads TGTGCCAGCAGCTTCGGCACGGGTTTCTACGAGCAGTACGTC. The chain employs TRBV11-2 and TRBJ2-7, with D hard to call. The CDR3 runs to 14 residues. Germline V gives CDR1 SGHAT, CDR2 FQNNGV. Trimming stripped 3 bases from V and 3 bases from J, with 12 bases between.